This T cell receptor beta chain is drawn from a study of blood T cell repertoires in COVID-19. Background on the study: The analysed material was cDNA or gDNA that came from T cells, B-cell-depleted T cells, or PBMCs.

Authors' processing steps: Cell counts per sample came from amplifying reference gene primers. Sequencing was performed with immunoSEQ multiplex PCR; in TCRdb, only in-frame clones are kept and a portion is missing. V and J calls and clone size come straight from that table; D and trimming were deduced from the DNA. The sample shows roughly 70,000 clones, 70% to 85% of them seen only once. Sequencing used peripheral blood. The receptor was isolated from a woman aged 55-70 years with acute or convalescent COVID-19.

The CDR3 coding sequence is TGTGCCAGTAGTATACGCCAGGGGGCGTACGGCTACACCTTC. Translating gives CASSIRQGAYGYTF. The chain links TRBV19 to TRBJ1-2, with 8 bases matching TRBD1. Germline assignment: CDR1 LNHDA and CDR2 SQIVND (reference sequence). Trimming took 2 bases from V and 8 from J; bases not matched to a gene: 7. CDR3 length equals 14 residues. Looking up the rest from reference TRBV19 and TRBJ1-2 gives the full variable domain: DGGITQSPKYLFRKEGQNVTLSCEQNLNHDAMYWYRQDPGQGLRLIYYSQIVNDFQKGDIAEGYSVSREKKESFPLTVTSAQKNPTAFYLCASSIRQGAYGYTFGSGTRLTVV.